One sample yielded the 18 T cell receptor beta chains listed below, sequenced in a study of cytomegalovirus exposure and HLA in healthy donors. Primers included in the PCR were 60 Vbeta and 13 Jbeta primers. Assay used: immunoSEQ multiplex PCR; TCRdb lists only in-frame clones, some missing. The data show fewer than 150,000 clones, around 80% seen once. Sequenced input: PBMCs. The receptors originated from a male donor in good health and CMV-seronegative.

DNA of the CDR3: TGTGCCAGCAGTTCGGGACACTTCTCTGGGGCCAACGTCCTGACTTTC. As protein: CASSSGHFSGANVLTF. The chain uses TRBV28 and TRBJ2-6; possible D gene TRBD1, 6 bases. Germline CDR1 MDHEN, CDR2 SYDVKM. Trimming pared 4 bases from V and 0 bases from J, leaving 10 bases between. This CDR3 has 16 residues.

V gene TRBV11-1 combines with J gene TRBJ1-2, with 9 bases aligning to TRBD1. Germline CDR1 SGHAT, CDR2 FQDESV (reference sequence). The CDR3 is 16 amino acids. J gave up 4 bases and V 5 bases, and 11 bases lay outside the gene matches. The CDR3 coding sequence is TGTGCCAGCAGCGCAGAAGCCGGGACAGGGTTCTATGGCTACACCTTC. Residues: CASSAEAGTGFYGYTF.

CDR3 amino acids: CASSFLGSGGQRDTQYF. CDR3 sequence (DNA): TGTGCCAGCAGTTTTCTTGGTAGCGGGGGTCAAAGAGATACGCAGTATTTT. The chain recombines TRBV5-6 with TRBJ2-3; TRBD2 agrees at 9 bases. The junction had 15 bases not matched to a gene; V was cut back by 5 bases and J by 5 bases. Per germline, CDR1 SGHDT and CDR2 YYEEEE. CDR3 length equals 17 residues.

V usage is TRBV6-5 and J usage is TRBJ1-2; a possible D gene is TRBD1 (6 bases). The V gene's germline CDR1 is MNHEY and CDR2 SVGAGI. Deletions cut 6 bases from V and 7 bases from J, with 12 bases between. The CDR3 is made up of 12 amino acids. The CDR3 loop reads CASRRGGRGYTF. The CDR3 DNA reads as TGTGCCAGCAGGCGGGGGGGCCGTGGCTACACCTTC.

V gene TRBV14 combines with J gene TRBJ1-5; 8 bases agree with TRBD1. J was trimmed by 4 bases and V by 4 bases; bases with no gene match: 0. Germline assignment: CDR1 SGHDN and CDR2 FVKESK. This CDR3 is built from 13 residues. Here the CDR3 DNA reads TGTGCCAGCAGCCGGGACAGGAATCAGCCCCAGCATTTT. It translates to CASSRDRNQPQHF.

This chain joins TRBV18 and TRBJ1-4; D is uncertain. CDR1 and CDR2 from the germline V gene are KGHSH and LQKENI. V was pared by 3 bases and J by 6 bases, with 8 bases between. The length of the CDR3 is 13 residues. The CDR3: CASSPGPYEKLFF. CDR3 coding DNA: TGTGCCAGCTCACCTGGCCCTTATGAAAAACTGTTTTTT.

This sequence joins TRBV28 and TRBJ2-7; 9 bases agree with TRBD1. Trimming at V came to 7 bases and at J to 1 base, leaving 8 bases not matched to a gene. This CDR3 contains 15 residues. Germline V lookup: CDR1 MDHEN, CDR2 SYDVKM. In DNA, the CDR3 is TGTGCCAGCACTAAACCCGGGACAGGGTCCTACGAGCAGTACTTC. Encoded protein: CASTKPGTGSYEQYF.

V and J are TRBV18 and TRBJ1-4; D perhaps matches TRBD1 (5 bases). The V gene lost 3 bases and the J gene lost 4 bases, with 12 bases spanning the gap. The CDR3 is made up of 15 amino acids. Germline V lookup: CDR1 KGHSH, CDR2 LQKENI. In nucleotides, the CDR3 is TGTGCCAGCTCACCCCATCAGGGCCTTAATGAAAAACTGTTTTTT. Amino acids: CASSPHQGLNEKLFF.

V is TRBV5-5 and J is TRBJ2-1; weak D call: TRBD1 (5 bases). The ends were cut back, 4 bases at V and 10 bases at J, with 21 bases in the middle. CDR1 and CDR2 from the germline V gene are SGHKS and YYEKEE (reference sequence). The CDR3 is 15 amino acids. The CDR3 region is CASSTGSALGMEQFF. The DNA of the CDR3 is TGTGCCAGCAGCACAGGATCGGCTTTGGGGATGGAGCAGTTCTTC.

V gene TRBV4-3 combines with J gene TRBJ1-5; a possible D gene is TRBD1 (5 bases). CDR1 and CDR2 (germline): LGHNA, YSLEER. Trimming left V 0 bases short and J 3 bases short, with 15 bases between. The CDR3 covers 17 residues. The CDR3 sequence is CASSQEAGGFVNQPQHF. The CDR3 DNA reads TGCGCCAGCAGCCAAGAGGCGGGGGGATTTGTCAATCAGCCCCAGCATTTT.

This chain links TRBV11-2 with TRBJ1-4; 8 bases align to TRBD1. The CDR3 is 15 residues long. The junction had 7 bases not matched to a gene; V was cut back by 5 bases and J by 5 bases. Germline CDR1 is SGHAT and CDR2 is FQNNGV. The CDR3 bases are TGTGCCAGCAGCCCTGACAGGGGAAGGAATGAAAAACTGTTTTTT. Protein product: CASSPDRGRNEKLFF.

Note on this clone: An end of the junction differs from the germline gene, which may be a read error. Here the CDR3 reads CASSVEDYNKEQFF. CDR3 nucleotide sequence: TGTGCCAGCAGCGTAGAGGACTACAACAAAGAGCAGTTCTTC. This rearrangement joins TRBV9 to TRBJ2-1, with a tentative D call TRBD2 (6 bases). Per germline, CDR1 SGDLS and CDR2 YYNGEE. The CDR3 sequence is 14 residues long.

V and J are TRBV20-1 and TRBJ1-1, with D possibly matching TRBD1 (5 bases). The CDR3 runs 11 residues. Between the trimmed V and J ends, which lost 5 bases and 7 bases, there was a span of 11 bases. Germline loops: CDR1 DFQATT, CDR2 SNEGSKA (reference sequence). The CDR3 here is CSADRQFEAFF. CDR3 DNA: TGCAGTGCTGACAGACAGTTTGAAGCTTTCTTT.

The V and J genes are TRBV2 and TRBJ2-2; no clear D gene. Trimming removed 7 bases at V and 4 bases at J, with 10 bases between. Germline values: CDR1 SNHLY, CDR2 FYNNEI. The CDR3 totals 13 residues. CDR3 nucleotide sequence: TGTGCCAGCAAGGAGCGCACCACCGGGGAGCTGTTTTTT. It specifies CASKERTTGELFF.

The gene calls are TRBV7-6 and TRBJ1-3; possibly TRBD1 for D (5 bases). V was cut by 5 bases and J by 1 base, with 9 bases left in between. Germline V gene data show CDR1 as SGHVS and CDR2 as FNYEAQ. The CDR3 has 14 amino acids. This CDR3 is CASSIRGSGNTIYF. CDR3 nucleotide sequence: TGTGCCAGCAGCATTAGGGGATCTGGAAACACCATATATTTT.

V and J are TRBV6-4 and TRBJ2-1; 9 nucleotides agree with TRBD2. CDR3 size: 14 residues. Per germline, CDR1 MRHNA and CDR2 SNTAGT. V trimming: 6 bases; J trimming: 5 bases; junction bases outside the gene matches: 5. In DNA form, the CDR3 reads TGTGCCAGCAGGGCCCTAGCGGGGCACAATGAGCAGTTCTTC. The encoded protein is CASRALAGHNEQFF.

The genes are TRBV7-3 and TRBJ1-1; 7 bases fit TRBD1. This CDR3 is built from 13 residues. Germline V gene sequence: CDR1 SGHTA, CDR2 FQGTGA. The V and J ends lost 3 bases and 7 bases, in that order; junction bases with no gene match: 5. CDR3 DNA sequence: TGTGCCAGCAGCTTCAGACAGGGTGGTGAAGCTTTCTTT. It specifies CASSFRQGGEAFF.

The chain couples TRBV2 to TRBJ2-1, with 8 bases lining up with TRBD2. V shed 2 bases, J shed 4 bases, and the junction held 1 base outside the gene matches. CDR3 size: 14 residues. The germline CDR1 and CDR2 sequences are SNHLY and FYNNEI. CDR3 sequence: CASSERGGYNEQFF. In nucleotides, the CDR3 is TGTGCCAGCAGTGAACGGGGGGGTTACAATGAGCAGTTCTTC.